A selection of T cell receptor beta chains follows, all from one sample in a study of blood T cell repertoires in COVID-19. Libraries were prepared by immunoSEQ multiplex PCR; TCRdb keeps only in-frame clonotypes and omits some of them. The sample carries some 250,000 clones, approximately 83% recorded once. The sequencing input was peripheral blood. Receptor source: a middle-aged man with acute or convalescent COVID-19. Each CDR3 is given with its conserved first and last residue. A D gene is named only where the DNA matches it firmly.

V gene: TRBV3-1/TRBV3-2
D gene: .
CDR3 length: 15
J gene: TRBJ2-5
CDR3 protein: CASSPLVQGGETQYF
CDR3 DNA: TGTGCCAGCAGCCCCCTTGTGCAGGGTGGAGAGACCCAGTACTTC

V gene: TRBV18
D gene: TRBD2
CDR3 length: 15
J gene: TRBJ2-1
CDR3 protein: CASSPSSGRFNEQFF
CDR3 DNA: TGTGCCAGCTCACCATCTAGCGGGAGATTTAATGAGCAGTTCTTC

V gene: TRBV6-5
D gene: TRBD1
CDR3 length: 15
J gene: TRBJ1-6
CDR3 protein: CASSYSTGKNSPLHF
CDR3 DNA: TGTGCCAGCAGTTACTCGACAGGGAAGAATTCACCCCTCCACTTT

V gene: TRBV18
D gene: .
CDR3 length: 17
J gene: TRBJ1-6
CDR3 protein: CASSPPQGISYNSPLHF
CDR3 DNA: TGTGCCAGCTCACCACCGCAGGGGATCTCCTATAATTCACCCCTCCACTTT

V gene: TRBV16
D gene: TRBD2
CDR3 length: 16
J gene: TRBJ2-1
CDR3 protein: CASSRSTSGPYNEQFF
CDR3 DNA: TGTGCCAGCAGCCGATCGACTAGCGGGCCGTACAATGAGCAGTTCTTC

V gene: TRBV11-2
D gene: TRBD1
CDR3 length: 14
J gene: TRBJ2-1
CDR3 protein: CASSFRDSYNEQFF
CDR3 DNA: TGTGCCAGCAGCTTCCGGGACAGCTACAATGAGCAGTTCTTC

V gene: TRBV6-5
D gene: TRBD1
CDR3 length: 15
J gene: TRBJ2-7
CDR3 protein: CASSSDRASFYEQYF
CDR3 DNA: TGTGCCAGCAGTTCCGACAGGGCTTCATTCTACGAGCAGTACTTC

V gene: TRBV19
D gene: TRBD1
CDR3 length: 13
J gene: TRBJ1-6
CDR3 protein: CASRPGGNSPLHF
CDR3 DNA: TGTGCCAGTAGGCCAGGGGGTAATTCACCCCTCCACTTT

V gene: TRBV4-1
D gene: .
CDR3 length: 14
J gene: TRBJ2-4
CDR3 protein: CASSQAGAKNIQYF
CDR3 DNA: TGCGCCAGCAGCCAAGCCGGGGCCAAAAACATTCAGTACTTC

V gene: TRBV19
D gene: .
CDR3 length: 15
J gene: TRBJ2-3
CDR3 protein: CASSIGDTSTDTQYF
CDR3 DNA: TGTGCCAGTAGTATAGGGGACACCAGCACAGATACGCAGTATTTT